The table lists the clone carrying this TCR beta chain with a few counts. Its antigen is as yet unknown. Sample-barcoded 5' priming and a J-beta primer mix drove a second PCR of about 7 to 11 cycles. TCRdb passed the 5' RACE reads through MiXCR, listing each CDR3 protein once. Of 720,000 or so distinct CDR3 sequences listed, about 43% were seen once; the top ten hold around 32%. The data are from a study of blood T cells in healthy people across ages. Points from the study as a whole: Older individuals had lower TCR beta diversity per million T cells (the decline was roughly linear). Naive T cell percentage showed a strong correlation with TCR beta diversity.

This CDR3 region has 17 residues. With V trimmed by 5 bases and J by 7 bases, 16 bases remained unmatched. The origin of this receptor is a man of 80 years or more in good health. The gene calls are TRBV12-3 or TRBV12-4 and TRBJ1-4; TRBD1 matches 7 bases. The sequenced sample consisted of blood. The CDR3 DNA follows: TGTGCCAGCAGTCGAACCCCGACCGGGACAGTGGGTGAAAAACTGTTTTTT. Amino acids: CASSRTPTGTVGEKLFF.